This T cell receptor (beta chain) appears in the sequencing data of a study of CD8+ T cells in alopecia areata. General study points: The study also sequences resident alphabeta T cells of normal skin in scalp samples.

Trimming cost V 5 bases and J 4 bases, with 20 bases left between them. CDR1 is SEHNR and CDR2 is FQNEAQ in the germline V gene (reference sequence). This CDR3 spans 16 amino acids. Extracted RNA was reverse transcribed into cDNA, the sequencing template. TCRdb's table, derived via immunoSEQ multiplex PCR, lists solely in-frame clones and lacks some. The sample has 100,000 to 130,000 clones, around 83% seen once. Described treatment: oral pan-JAK inhibitor, 5-10 mg twice daily. Worth noting for this clone: Its antigen is unidentified.

The TCR comes from a human donor with alopecia areata. The source material was CD8+ T cells sorted from blood, sampled at week 24, from a patient treated with tofacitinib. The J gene is TRBJ1-2, the V gene TRBV7-9; a weak D match, TRBD1 (6 bases). CDR3 nucleotide sequence: TGTGCCAGCAGCACCAACCGGGACAAGGAGTTCTATGGCTACACCTTC. Its translation is CASSTNRDKEFYGYTF.